The clone carrying this TCR beta chain appeared a few times. Its antigen is not known. The CDR3 runs 15 residues. The V end lost 2 bases, the J end lost 1 base, and 11 bases lay between the germline ends. CDR1 and CDR2 (germline): SNHLY, FYNNEI. These data originate in a study of beta chain features in type 1 diabetes. Study results and caveats: Within each of all four CD4+ subsets, Type 1 diabetes patients had TCRB CDR3s that were moderately but significantly shorter. Highly expressing activated T cells could be over-counted with a cDNA template.

Sequencing targeted expressed TCRB transcripts, as all isolated RNA had been reverse transcribed. Produced via immunoSEQ multiplex PCR; TCRdb's table is partial and in-frame only. The data contain 500,000 to 650,000 clones, 9.5% to 15% of them singletons. The receptor's source is a man aged 25 to 45 with type 1 diabetes. This chain connects TRBV2 to TRBJ1-2; D is undetermined. Material for sequencing was naive CD4+ T cells from blood. The DNA of the CDR3 is TGTGCCAGCAGTGAAAGGGTAACTGGTAACTATGGCTACACCTTC. Translation: CASSERVTGNYGYTF.